This T cell receptor beta chain was sequenced in a study of OX40 agonist ivuxolimab in advanced cancers. About the study: Patients were treated with ivuxolimab, an agonistic anti-OX40 (CD134) antibody.

On this clone: Its target is unknown.

Prior autoimmune disease or systemic immunosuppression barred patients. The study, taken as a whole, reports: CD8+ T cells averaged more expanded clones than CD4+.

Here immunoSEQ multiplex PCR was the method, and the copy in TCRdb shows in-frame clones only, minus some. Of some 58,000 clones in the sample, over 80% were seen once. Germline V gives CDR1 SGDLS, CDR2 YYNGEE. V trimming: 0 bases; J trimming: 1 base; junction bases outside the gene matches: 2. The CDR3 runs 15 residues. The sample consisted of CD4+ or CD8+ T cells sorted from blood, taken in a trial of the OX40 agonist ivuxolimab. This TCR was recovered from an adult with an advanced solid tumor such as melanoma, head and neck, liver or kidney cancer. This chain joins TRBV9 and TRBJ1-2; 8 bases line up with TRBD1. The CDR3 is CASSVGTGLNYGYTF. DNA for the CDR3: TGTGCCAGCAGCGTAGGGACAGGGCTTAACTATGGCTACACCTTC.